The present T cell receptor (beta chain) was sequenced within a study of beta chain features in type 1 diabetes. Sequenced material consisted of expressed TCRB transcripts (all of the isolated RNA was reverse transcribed). The assay was immunoSEQ multiplex PCR, and TCRdb's table has in-frame clones only and misses some. Altogether some 360,000 clones are present, around a tenth being singletons, with the ten largest covering 0.55% to 0.75%. Points from the study as a whole: Equally in patients and controls, shorter templates might have been favored by PCR. Within each of all four CD4+ subsets, Type 1 diabetes patients had TCRB CDR3s that were moderately but significantly shorter.

Per the germline V gene, CDR1 is MDHEN and CDR2 is SYDVKM. This CDR3 is 14 amino acids long. With 6 bases clipped from V and 3 bases from J, the junction kept 4 bases outside the gene matches. About this clone itself: Its antigen is as yet unknown.

The chain combines TRBV28 with TRBJ1-1, with TRBD1 matching 10 bases. The sample consisted of central memory CD4+ T cells from blood. The sequence came from a man aged 30 to 39 with type 1 diabetes. The CDR3 DNA is TGTGCCAGCAGGACAGGGGGCACGTACACTGAAGCTTTCTTT. Amino acids: CASRTGGTYTEAFF.